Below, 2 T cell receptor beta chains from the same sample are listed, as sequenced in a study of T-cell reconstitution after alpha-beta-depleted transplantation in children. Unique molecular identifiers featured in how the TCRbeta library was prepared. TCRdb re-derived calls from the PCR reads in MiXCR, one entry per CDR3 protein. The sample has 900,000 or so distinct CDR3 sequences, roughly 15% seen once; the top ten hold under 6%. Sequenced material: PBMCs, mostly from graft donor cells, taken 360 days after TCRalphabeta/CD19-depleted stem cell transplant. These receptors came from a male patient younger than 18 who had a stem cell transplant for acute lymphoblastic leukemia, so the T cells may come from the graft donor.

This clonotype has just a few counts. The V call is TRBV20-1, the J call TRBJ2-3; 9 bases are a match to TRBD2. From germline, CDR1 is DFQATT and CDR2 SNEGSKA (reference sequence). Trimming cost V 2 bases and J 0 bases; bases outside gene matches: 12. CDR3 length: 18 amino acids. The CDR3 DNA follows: TGCAGTGCTAGATGGCTAGCGGGGATTCCACTCAGCACAGATACGCAGTATTTT. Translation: CSARWLAGIPLSTDTQYF.

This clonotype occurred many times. CDR3 residues: CASSFSISEQFF. Here the CDR3 DNA reads TGCGCCAGCAGCTTTAGTATCTCTGAGCAGTTCTTC. The chain joins TRBV5-1 to TRBJ2-1; D not resolved. This CDR3 is built from 12 residues. Germline V gene sequence: CDR1 SGHRS, CDR2 YFSETQ. Trimming took off 2 bases at V and 9 bases at J, with 9 bases between the two ends.